These 24 T cell receptor beta chains were sequenced from one sample in a study of T cell responses to AZD1222 COVID-19 vaccine. Generated by immunoSEQ multiplex PCR, the TCRdb table keeps only in-frame clones and is missing some. This table holds some 82,000 clones, over 80% found once. The input for sequencing was peripheral blood, taken on day 0 of AZD1222 vaccination. All receptors come from an adult in good health.

The chain recombines TRBV19 with TRBJ1-5; D gene uncertain. CDR3 length: 15 residues. Trimming left V 1 base short and J 7 bases short, with 14 bases between. Germline loops: CDR1 LNHDA, CDR2 SQIVND (reference sequence). In nucleotides, the CDR3 is TGTGCCAGTAGTATAGGCCGTGGGGTTTGGCAGCCCCAGCATTTT. It specifies CASSIGRGVWQPQHF.

The CDR3 sequence: CASSPSWLGDEQFF. In nucleotides, the CDR3 is TGTGCCAGCTCACCATCGTGGTTAGGAGATGAGCAGTTCTTC. The V and J genes are TRBV18 and TRBJ2-1; D is uncertain. Germline-derived CDR1 and CDR2 are KGHSH and LQKENI. The CDR3 has 14 residues. With 2 bases removed from V and 8 bases from J, the gap between germline ends came to 13 bases.

This clone was seen a single time. Relative to the germline gene, one junction end is altered; a read error may explain this. V and J are TRBV28 and TRBJ1-2, with unresolved D. CDR1 is MDHEN and CDR2 is SYDVKM in the germline V gene. This CDR3 has 13 residues. DNA for the CDR3: TGTGCCAGCAGTTCCTCTCTCAGACGGGAGGGCGCCTTC. It is translated as CASSSSLRREGAF.

This sequence joins TRBV5-4 and TRBJ1-2; a possible D gene is TRBD1 (6 bases). Trimming removed 4 bases at V and 5 bases at J, with 15 bases between. Germline CDR1 is SGHNT and CDR2 is YYREEE (reference sequence). CDR3 length: 14 residues. The CDR3 DNA follows: TGTGCCAGCAGCCTGGGGAGCAGGGGATATGGCTACACCTTC. This sequence encodes CASSLGSRGYGYTF.

The chain combines TRBV7-2 with TRBJ1-1; D call uncertain. With 1 base removed from V and 5 bases from J, the gap between germline ends came to 11 bases. The CDR3 extends over 14 amino acids. Germline V gives CDR1 SGHTA, CDR2 FQGNSA. For the CDR3, the DNA is TGTGCCAGCAGCTTAGGAGGTGGCGGGACTGAAGCTTTCTTT. It is translated as CASSLGGGGTEAFF.

The chain is built from TRBV11-3 and TRBJ2-3; D remains unclear. Germline loops: CDR1 SGHNT, CDR2 YENEEA. This CDR3 contains 14 residues. The V end lost 3 bases, the J end lost 3 bases, and 10 bases lay between the germline ends. CDR3 coding DNA: TGTGCCAGCAGCTTCCTGGGTAGAACAGATACGCAGTATTTT. This encodes CASSFLGRTDTQYF.

This chain links TRBV7-9 with TRBJ1-6; perhaps TRBD1 as D (5 bases). The germline V and J ends were trimmed by 5 bases and 7 bases, with 15 bases remaining between them. Per the germline V gene, CDR1 is SEHNR and CDR2 is FQNEAQ (reference sequence). The CDR3 covers 15 residues. The CDR3 DNA reads TGTGCCAGCAGCCCCCAGACGGGGGGAAATTCACCCCTCCACTTT. Protein sequence: CASSPQTGGNSPLHF.

The chain uses TRBV3-1 (or the pseudogene TRBV3-2) and TRBJ2-3; possible D gene TRBD2, 5 bases. The V and J ends lost 0 bases and 2 bases respectively, with 9 bases between them. In germline, CDR1 is LGHDT, CDR2 YNNKEL (reference sequence). CDR3 length equals 15 residues. The CDR3 region is CASSQEGEATDTQYF. In DNA, the CDR3 is TGTGCCAGCAGCCAAGAGGGAGAAGCCACAGATACGCAGTATTTT.

The rearrangement uses TRBV3-1 (or the pseudogene TRBV3-2) and TRBJ1-2; TRBD1 aligns across 12 bases. CDR3 size: 18 residues. CDR1 LGHDT and CDR2 YNNKEL come from the germline V gene (reference sequence). J was trimmed by 0 bases and V by 7 bases; bases with no gene match: 12. The CDR3 spells CASTSGTGGPLANYGYTF. The CDR3 DNA reads as TGTGCCAGCACCTCCGGGACAGGGGGCCCGTTAGCTAACTATGGCTACACCTTC.

This chain links TRBV3-1 (or the pseudogene TRBV3-2) with TRBJ2-3, with D unclear. V was shortened by 3 bases and J by 2 bases, with 6 bases between the two germline ends. The CDR3 covers 13 residues. Germline assignment: CDR1 LGHDT and CDR2 YNNKEL (reference sequence). CDR3 sequence reads: CASSHSHTDTQYF. The CDR3 nucleotides read TGTGCCAGCAGCCACTCGCACACAGATACGCAGTATTTT.

This clone was counted only a few times. The rearrangement uses TRBV3-1 (or the pseudogene TRBV3-2) and TRBJ1-4; D remains ambiguous. The V end was cut by 6 bases, the J end by 3 bases, with 29 bases between. The CDR3 length is 20 residues. The germline V gene encodes CDR1 LGHDT and CDR2 YNNKEL (reference sequence). The CDR3 spells CASRLSQKTPKRVANEKLFF. CDR3 DNA sequence: TGTGCCAGCAGACTCTCCCAGAAGACACCGAAAAGAGTTGCTAATGAAAAACTGTTTTTT.

The genes are TRBV15 and TRBJ1-2; D gene unclear. Germline CDR1 and CDR2: LNHNV and YYDKDF (reference sequence). This CDR3 has 16 residues. Trimming shortened V by 1 base and J by 5 bases, and 17 bases separated the two germline ends. The CDR3 loop is CATSRALQASTYGYTF. The DNA for the CDR3 is TGTGCCACCAGCAGAGCCCTCCAAGCGAGCACATATGGCTACACCTTC.

This clone was picked up a small number of times. This sequence joins TRBV13 and TRBJ1-2; a weak D match, TRBD1 (6 bases). CDR1 is PRHDT and CDR2 is FYEKMQ in the germline V gene (reference sequence). The CDR3 is 13 residues long. Trimming removed 4 bases from V and 6 bases from J, with 12 bases in between. Here the CDR3 DNA reads TGTGCCAGCAGCTACCCGGGGACACATGGCTACACCTTC. This encodes CASSYPGTHGYTF.

J is TRBJ1-2 and V is TRBV29-1, with 9 bases identical to TRBD1. With V trimmed by 2 bases and J by 0 bases, 10 bases remained unmatched. The CDR3 contains 17 residues. Germline V CDR1 and CDR2: SQVTM, ANQGSEA. The CDR3 protein is CSVEPWTGDASNYGYTF. Here the CDR3 DNA reads TGCAGCGTTGAACCCTGGACAGGGGACGCCTCTAACTATGGCTACACCTTC.

This sequence joins TRBV2 and TRBJ2-2; 8 nucleotides align to TRBD1. The CDR3 loop spans 17 amino acids. V trimming: 4 bases; J trimming: 2 bases; junction bases outside the gene matches: 9. Germline loops: CDR1 SNHLY, CDR2 FYNNEI. The CDR3 loop is CASSALGGQVNTGELFF. The CDR3, as DNA: TGTGCCAGCAGTGCCCTGGGGGGACAGGTTAACACCGGGGAGCTGTTTTTT.

The chain links TRBV7-9 to TRBJ2-2; unclear D gene. Trimming pared 3 bases from V and 1 base from J, leaving 6 bases between. There are 14 residues in the CDR3. Per the germline V gene, CDR1 is SEHNR and CDR2 is FQNEAQ (reference sequence). DNA of the CDR3: TGTGCCAGCAGCTTTCAGGTGAACACCGGGGAGCTGTTTTTT. Amino acid sequence: CASSFQVNTGELFF.

V and J are TRBV12-3 or TRBV12-4 and TRBJ1-5; D is uncertain. CDR3 size: 13 residues. Trimming took 6 bases from V and 3 from J, leaving 9 bases between them. The CDR3 coding sequence is TGTGCCAGCAGCCCTCTTGACAATCAGCCCCAGCATTTT. This gives the protein CASSPLDNQPQHF.

V gene TRBV27 combines with J gene TRBJ2-7, with a possible D match to TRBD1 (6 bases). Trimming cost V 9 bases and J 0 bases, with 15 bases left between them. The length of the CDR3 is 14 residues. Germline CDR1 is MNHEY and CDR2 is SMNVEV (reference sequence). The CDR3 is CASRKRDNSYEQYF. CDR3 in DNA: TGTGCCAGTCGAAAACGGGACAACTCCTACGAGCAGTACTTC.

The rearrangement uses TRBV21-1 and TRBJ1-2. TRBV21-1 is annotated as a pseudogene. This CDR3 spans 9 amino acids. The CDR3 DNA sequence: TGTGCCAGCAGCTCAATGAGAGCCTTC. Its translation is CASSSMRAF.

The rearrangement joins TRBV2 to TRBJ1-5; the match to TRBD1 covers 7 bases. The V gene's germline CDR1 is SNHLY and CDR2 FYNNEI. With V trimmed by 5 bases and J by 6 bases, 7 bases remained unmatched. This CDR3 contains 14 residues. The CDR3 DNA follows: TGTGCCAGCAGTACACAGGGGAGGTTTCAGCCCCAGCATTTT. Translation: CASSTQGRFQPQHF.

The V call is TRBV11-2, the J call TRBJ2-3; tentative D call: TRBD2 (6 bases). CDR1 and CDR2 (germline): SGHAT, FQNNGV. The length of the CDR3 is 17 residues. Deletions cut 1 base from V and 6 bases from J, with 20 bases between. The CDR3 here is CASSLGLGGGISDTQYF. Here the CDR3 DNA reads TGTGCCAGCAGCTTAGGGCTGGGTGGGGGGATATCCGATACGCAGTATTTT.

The chain uses TRBV11-2 and TRBJ1-6, with D unclear. The V end lost 5 bases, the J end lost 1 base, and 6 bases lay between the germline ends. Germline CDR1 is SGHAT and CDR2 is FQNNGV. CDR3 length: 14 residues. The CDR3 here is CASSRPSYNSPLHF. DNA of the CDR3: TGTGCCAGCAGCCGCCCGTCCTATAATTCACCCCTCCACTTT.

The V call is TRBV19, the J call TRBJ2-2; D is undetermined. V lost 6 bases and J lost 6, with 17 bases in between. This CDR3 is built from 15 residues. Germline lookup yields CDR1 LNHDA and CDR2 SQIVND (reference sequence). DNA for the CDR3: TGTGCCAGTAGAACAATGGACGGTCGCCCCGGGGAGCTGTTTTTT. Translation: CASRTMDGRPGELFF.

J is TRBJ2-7 and V is TRBV7-9; weak D call: TRBD2 (6 bases). Germline V gene lookup returns CDR1 SEHNR and CDR2 FQNEAQ (reference sequence). This CDR3 is built from 14 residues. V was clipped by 5 bases and J by 2 bases, with 13 bases between them. This chain's CDR3 is CASSRVGEAYEQYF. The CDR3 DNA reads as TGTGCCAGCAGCCGCGTGGGGGAGGCCTACGAGCAGTACTTC. The full variable domain, completed using reference TRBV7-9 and TRBJ2-7, is DTGVSQNPRHKITKRGQNVTFRCDPISEHNRLYWYRQTLGQGPEFLTYFQNEAQLEKSRLLSDRFSAERPKGSFSTLEIQRTEQGDSAMYLCASSRVGEAYEQYFGPGTRLTVT.